Detailed here is one T cell receptor (beta chain). Antigen specificity is unknown. RNA extraction and reverse transcription yielded cDNA as sequencing template. Assay: immunoSEQ multiplex PCR; the TCRdb copy retains only in-frame clones and omits some. The table includes fewer than 200,000 clones, 59% detected once. The data are from a study of CD8+ T cells in alopecia areata. Findings of the study overall: More clonal than normal scalp was lesional scalp, particularly alopecia totalis/universalis.

Here the sequenced sample was CD4+ T cells sorted from blood, taken at week 0. This clonotype originated in a human donor with alopecia areata.

As DNA, the CDR3 is TGCGCCAGCAGCCAAGGGAGGGGGGACTATGGCTACACCTTC. Its protein product is CASSQGRGDYGYTF. V is TRBV4-1 and J is TRBJ1-2, with D tentatively TRBD1 (6 bases). Germline values: CDR1 MGHRA, CDR2 YSYEKL. V was trimmed by 1 base and J by 3 bases, leaving 9 bases between them. The CDR3 consists of 14 residues.